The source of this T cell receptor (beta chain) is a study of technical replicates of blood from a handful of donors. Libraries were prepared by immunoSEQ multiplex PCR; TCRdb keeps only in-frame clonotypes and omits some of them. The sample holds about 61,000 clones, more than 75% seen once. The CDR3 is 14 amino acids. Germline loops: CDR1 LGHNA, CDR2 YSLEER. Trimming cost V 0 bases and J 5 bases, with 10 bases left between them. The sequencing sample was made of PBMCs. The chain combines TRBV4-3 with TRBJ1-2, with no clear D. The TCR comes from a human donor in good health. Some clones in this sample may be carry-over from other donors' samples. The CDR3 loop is CASSQDRGTYGYTF. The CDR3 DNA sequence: TGCGCCAGCAGCCAAGATAGAGGAACTTATGGCTACACCTTC.